The 26 T cell receptor beta chains presented below share a single source sample, sequenced in a study of blood T cell repertoires in COVID-19. Only in-frame clones appear in the TCRdb table, and some are missing; sequencing was by immunoSEQ multiplex PCR. The table has approximately 170,000 clones, about nine tenths seen once; the top ten hold approximately 3.5%. Sequencing used peripheral blood. Source of these receptors: a man in his 70s with acute or convalescent COVID-19.

J is TRBJ2-5 and V is TRBV4-2; the D gene is possibly TRBD2 (5 bases). Trimming stripped 4 bases from V and 1 base from J, with 13 bases between. CDR3 length: 15 amino acids. Germline CDR1 LGHNA, CDR2 YNFKEQ. CDR3 residues: CASSLSGGRQETQYF. CDR3 sequence (DNA): TGTGCCAGCAGCCTCAGCGGCGGACGCCAAGAGACCCAGTACTTC.

The sample holds one count of this clone. The rearrangement joins TRBV19 to TRBJ2-5; a weak D match, TRBD1 (5 bases). The CDR3 length is 17 residues. The germline gives CDR1 LNHDA, CDR2 SQIVND (reference sequence). Between the trimmed V and J ends, which lost 5 bases and 1 base, there was a span of 20 bases. CDR3 amino acids: CASSFPQGVRGQETQYF. DNA of the CDR3: TGTGCCAGTAGTTTCCCTCAGGGTGTAAGAGGCCAAGAGACCCAGTACTTC. The variable domain in full, with the rest retrieved from reference TRBV19 and TRBJ2-5, is DGGITQSPKYLFRKEGQNVTLSCEQNLNHDAMYWYRQDPGQGLRLIYYSQIVNDFQKGDIAEGYSVSREKKESFPLTVTSAQKNPTAFYLCASSFPQGVRGQETQYFGPGTRLLVL.

The V gene is TRBV6-6, the J gene TRBJ1-5; 8 bases agree with TRBD1. This CDR3 spans 16 amino acids. The trim removed 5 bases at V and 2 bases at J, leaving 8 bases unmatched. Looked up from germline, CDR1 is MNHNY and CDR2 is SVGAGI (reference sequence). As DNA, the CDR3 is TGTGCCAGCAGTCCGGGACAGGCGGGTCGCAATCAGCCCCAGCATTTT. Its protein is CASSPGQAGRNQPQHF.

This clone was detected a few times. The chain is built from TRBV5-1 and TRBJ2-2; 10 nucleotides line up with TRBD2. V lost 5 bases to trimming and J lost 3 bases; unmatched junction nucleotides: 7. The germline gives CDR1 SGHRS, CDR2 YFSETQ. The CDR3 totals 16 residues. The CDR3 nucleotides read TGCGCCAGCAGACCTAGACTAGCGGGTTACACCGGGGAGCTGTTTTTT. It encodes CASRPRLAGYTGELFF. The variable domain in full, with the rest retrieved from reference TRBV5-1 and TRBJ2-2, is KAGVTQTPRYLIKTRGQQVTLSCSPISGHRSVSWYQQTPGQGLQFLFEYFSETQRNKGNFPGRFSGRQFSNSRSEMNVSTLELGDSALYLCASRPRLAGYTGELFFGEGSRLTVL.

J is TRBJ2-3 and V is TRBV6-4, with D possibly matching TRBD2 (5 bases). This CDR3 has 15 residues. V lost 4 bases, J lost 2 bases, and 13 bases lay in between. Germline V CDR1 and CDR2: MRHNA, SNTAGT. The CDR3 here is CASSGLHGDTDTQYF. In DNA form, the CDR3 reads TGTGCCAGCAGTGGCCTGCACGGGGACACAGATACGCAGTATTTT.

This clone was detected a few times. The CDR3 protein is CASSPGQGGSDQPQHF. DNA for the CDR3: TGTGCCAGCAGTCCTGGACAGGGAGGGTCCGATCAGCCCCAGCATTTT. The rearrangement links TRBV28 to TRBJ1-5, with 8 bases aligning to TRBD1. The CDR3 contains 16 residues. CDR1 MDHEN and CDR2 SYDVKM come from the germline V gene. V lost 5 bases and J lost 5; bases outside the gene matches: 11.

The V call is TRBV24-1, the J call TRBJ2-1; 15 bases are shared with TRBD2. CDR3 size: 19 residues. V was pared by 4 bases and J by 9 bases, with 15 bases of the junction left unmatched. Germline V gene lookup returns CDR1 KGHDR and CDR2 SFDVKD. CDR3 amino acids: CATSDPGLAGGPTVGEQFF. CDR3 in DNA: TGTGCCACCAGTGACCCCGGACTAGCGGGGGGGCCGACAGTCGGTGAGCAGTTCTTC.

The chain joins TRBV28 to TRBJ1-2, with unresolved D. CDR1 MDHEN and CDR2 SYDVKM come from the germline V gene. The CDR3 contains 13 residues. Trimming left V 6 bases short and J 7 bases short, with 15 bases between. CDR3 in DNA: TGTGCCAGCAGCGGGTCAACCCCTATTGGCTACACCTTC. This translates into CASSGSTPIGYTF.

This rearrangement joins TRBV2 to TRBJ1-2; D is perhaps TRBD1 (5 bases). Trimming removed 0 bases at V and 4 bases at J, with 9 bases between. CDR1 is SNHLY and CDR2 is FYNNEI in the germline V gene. The CDR3 has 14 residues. The CDR3 spells CASSEAGGTYGYTF. CDR3 nucleotides: TGTGCCAGCAGTGAAGCGGGGGGGACCTATGGCTACACCTTC.

The chain is built from TRBV5-1 and TRBJ2-3; the match to TRBD2 covers 12 bases. The V gene end was trimmed by 7 bases and the J gene end by 6 bases; junction bases not matched to a gene: 12. Germline V gene data show CDR1 as SGHRS and CDR2 as YFSETQ. The CDR3 is 16 residues long. The CDR3 nucleotides read TGCGCCAGCTCCCCTTCTAGCGGGAGGGCGGGTGATACGCAGTATTTT. The encoded protein is CASSPSSGRAGDTQYF.

The chain recombines TRBV2 with TRBJ1-5; possibly TRBD1 for D (5 bases). The CDR3 loop spans 15 amino acids. From germline, CDR1 is SNHLY and CDR2 FYNNEI. V lost 4 bases to trimming and J lost 6 bases, with 16 bases between them. CDR3 bases: TGTGCCAGCAGTGGGGTGGAGGGGAGGGGTCAGCCCCAGCATTTT. Translating it yields CASSGVEGRGQPQHF. Using reference TRBV2 and TRBJ1-5 for the parts outside the CDR3, the full variable domain is EPEVTQTPSHQVTQMGQEVILRCVPISNHLYFYWYRQILGQKVEFLVSFYNNEISEKSEIFDDQFSVERPDGSNFTLKIRSTKLEDSAMYFCASSGVEGRGQPQHFGDGTRLSIL.

The chain is built from TRBV3-1 (or the pseudogene TRBV3-2) and TRBJ2-7, with TRBD1 matching over 7 bases. Losses at the gene ends were 0 bases for V and 2 bases for J; bases not matched to a gene: 4. Germline loops: CDR1 LGHDT, CDR2 YNNKEL (reference sequence). The CDR3 is made up of 15 amino acids. CDR3 DNA: TGTGCCAGCAGCCAAGAACAGGGGAGTCCCTACGAGCAGTACTTC. It yields the protein CASSQEQGSPYEQYF.

The chain joins TRBV5-1 to TRBJ2-1, with TRBD2 matching 13 bases. This CDR3 contains 14 residues. V lost 0 bases, J lost 9 bases, and 0 bases stayed unmatched. Germline CDR1 and CDR2: SGHRS and YFSETQ. CDR3 in DNA: TGCGCCAGCAGCTTGGGACTAGCGGGGGGTGAGCAGTTCTTC. Its protein is CASSLGLAGGEQFF.

V usage is TRBV7-3 and J usage is TRBJ2-3, with D unresolved. Trimming removed 3 bases from V and 2 bases from J, with 6 bases in between. The V gene's germline CDR1 is SGHTA and CDR2 FQGTGA. The CDR3 contains 13 residues. CDR3 region: CASSFLFTDTQYF. CDR3 sequence (DNA): TGTGCCAGCAGCTTTCTTTTCACAGATACGCAGTATTTT.

With regard to this clone: At one boundary the junction diverges from the germline segment, which might be a read error. The chain is built from TRBV7-7 and TRBJ2-1; TRBD2 aligns across 9 bases. The CDR3 consists of 14 residues. CDR1 is SSHAT and CDR2 is FNYEAQ in the germline V gene (reference sequence). The DNA of the CDR3 is TGTGCTAGCAGCTTAGGGACTAGCTTGGGTGAGCAGTTCTTC. Translated: CASSLGTSLGEQFF.

The chain couples TRBV28 to TRBJ2-1; 11 positions agree with TRBD2. CDR3 length equals 15 residues. From germline, CDR1 is MDHEN and CDR2 SYDVKM. V lost 4 bases, J lost 9 bases, and 8 bases stayed unmatched. CDR3: CASSSETSGIGEQFF. CDR3 sequence (DNA): TGTGCCAGCAGTTCAGAGACTAGCGGGATCGGTGAGCAGTTCTTC.

This sequence joins TRBV5-6 and TRBJ1-2; TRBD1 agrees at 7 bases. From germline, CDR1 is SGHDT and CDR2 YYEEEE. J was trimmed by 4 bases and V by 4 bases; bases with no gene match: 7. There are 14 residues in the CDR3. The CDR3, as DNA: TGTGCCAGCAGCCCTGGACAGGACCTCTATGGCTACACCTTC. This codes for CASSPGQDLYGYTF.

The rearrangement joins TRBV18 to TRBJ2-5; no clear D gene. The germline V gene has CDR1 KGHSH and CDR2 LQKENI. The CDR3 is made up of 17 amino acids. V lost 2 bases and J lost 0, with 16 bases in between. CDR3 DNA: TGTGCCAGCTCACCAAGTAAGAGTGCGTTCTACCAAGAGACCCAGTACTTC. It is translated as CASSPSKSAFYQETQYF.

The J gene is TRBJ2-5, the V gene TRBV28; tentative D call: TRBD2 (6 bases). V was cut by 5 bases and J by 1 base, with 11 bases left in between. Germline CDR1 MDHEN, CDR2 SYDVKM. This CDR3 has 14 residues. As DNA, the CDR3 is TGTGCCAGCAGTATCCCGGGAGTCCAAGAGACCCAGTACTTC. Amino acids: CASSIPGVQETQYF.

A few counts support this clone. J is TRBJ1-2 and V is TRBV29-1; D might be TRBD1 (5 bases). V was pared by 4 bases and J by 6 bases, with 12 bases between. This CDR3 spans 12 amino acids. Germline loops: CDR1 SQVTM, CDR2 ANQGSEA. The DNA for the CDR3 is TGCAGCGTTGTAAGGCAGGGCGATGGCTACACCTTC. Residues: CSVVRQGDGYTF.

The chain recombines TRBV7-2 with TRBJ2-1; 7 nucleotides line up with TRBD2. This CDR3 comprises 13 residues. V dropped 1 base and J dropped 6; count of bases not matched to a gene: 0. The V gene's germline CDR1 is SGHTA and CDR2 FQGNSA. The CDR3 here is CASSLGLANEQFF. As DNA, the CDR3 is TGTGCCAGCAGCTTAGGACTAGCCAATGAGCAGTTCTTC.

The V call is TRBV21-1, the J call TRBJ1-1. TRBV21-1 is designated a pseudogene. CDR3 length: 12 amino acids. CDR3 bases: TGTGCCAGCAAGGAGTTGAACACTGAAGCTTTCTTT. Translation gives CASKELNTEAFF.

The V gene is TRBV24-1, the J gene TRBJ1-5, with TRBD1 matching 8 bases. The CDR3 runs 18 residues. The V gene end was trimmed by 8 bases and the J gene end by 0 bases; junction bases not matched to a gene: 14. Germline V lookup: CDR1 KGHDR, CDR2 SFDVKD. CDR3 sequence (DNA): TGTGCCACCACCCGACAGGGGCTTTTACATTATAGCAATCAGCCCCAGCATTTT. Translating gives CATTRQGLLHYSNQPQHF.

CDR3: CASSLGRAPTDTQYF. Written as DNA, the CDR3 is TGTGCCAGCAGCTTAGGGAGGGCCCCCACAGATACGCAGTATTTT. The genes are TRBV7-2 and TRBJ2-3; tentative D call: TRBD2 (6 bases). Trimming cost V 1 base and J 2 bases, with 10 bases left between them. CDR3 length equals 15 residues. Germline-derived CDR1 and CDR2 are SGHTA and FQGNSA.

The chain combines TRBV6-5 with TRBJ2-7, with TRBD1 matching over 7 bases. The CDR3 is 13 amino acids. The junction had 4 bases not matched to a gene; V was cut back by 2 bases and J by 6 bases. The germline CDR1 and CDR2 sequences are MNHEY and SVGAGI. CDR3 coding DNA: TGTGCCAGCAGTTACCGACAGGGACGCGAGCAGTACTTC. It is translated as CASSYRQGREQYF.

The rearrangement uses TRBV27 and TRBJ1-6; 8 nucleotides align to TRBD1. V lost 3 bases, J lost 8 bases, and 9 bases stayed unmatched. The CDR3 spans 16 residues. Germline values: CDR1 MNHEY, CDR2 SMNVEV (reference sequence). CDR3 region: CASSLVSGQGYSPLHF. DNA of the CDR3: TGTGCCAGCAGTTTGGTTAGTGGACAGGGTTATTCACCCCTCCACTTT.